The 15 T cell receptor beta chains listed next were all sequenced from one sample in a study of molecular identifiers for immune sequencing clone quantification. TCRdb fed the PCR reads into MiXCR, producing one record per CDR3 protein. The sample includes hundreds of thousands of distinct CDR3 sequences, about 25% of them seen just once. Sequencing input: naive CD8+ T cells from blood, with Jurkat cell RNA spiked in. Subset of the sample: FACS-sorted CD8+CD4-CCR7+CD45RA+ naive T cells. The receptors were sampled from a human donor in good health. Some libraries in this study had Jurkat cell RNA spiked in.

This clonotype was found a few times. The gene calls are TRBV6-2 or TRBV6-3 and TRBJ2-1; D may be TRBD1 or TRBD2 (6 bases each). CDR3 size: 16 residues. Germline CDR1 reads MNHEY; CDR2 reads SVGEGT. V lost 7 bases and J 7 bases, leaving 23 bases between the germline ends. The chain's CDR3 is CASISTRGASLNEQFF. In DNA form, the CDR3 reads TGTGCCAGCATTTCTACAAGGGGGGCGTCGTTAAATGAGCAGTTCTTC.

This sequence joins TRBV7-6 and TRBJ2-1; TRBD1 might be the D (6 bases). Trimming took off 6 bases at V and 0 bases at J, with 12 bases between the two ends. This CDR3 is built from 15 residues. Germline V gives CDR1 SGHVS, CDR2 FNYEAQ. CDR3 sequence: CASSWTESSYNEQFF. Here the CDR3 DNA reads TGTGCCAGCAGTTGGACAGAGAGCTCCTACAATGAGCAGTTCTTC.

The V and J genes are TRBV12-3 or TRBV12-4 and TRBJ1-5; 7 nucleotides agree with TRBD1. The CDR3 consists of 16 residues. V lost 6 bases, J lost 0 bases, and 8 bases stayed unmatched. The CDR3 loop reads CASSSGTEHSNQPQHF. DNA for the CDR3: TGTGCCAGCAGCTCCGGGACAGAACATAGCAATCAGCCCCAGCATTTT.

In this sample, this clonotype turned up a few times. At one end the junction does not follow the germline gene, possibly because of a read error. J is TRBJ1-1 and V is TRBV6-5, with a possible D match to TRBD1 (6 bases). There are 15 residues in the CDR3. Germline CDR1 and CDR2: MNHEY and SVGAGI. The CDR3 is CASSHRELGYTEASF. CDR3 coding DNA: TGTGCCAGCAGTCACAGGGAACTGGGGTACACTGAAGCTTCCTTT.

The chain couples TRBV14 to TRBJ2-7; D gene ambiguous. Trimming took off 1 base at V and 0 bases at J, with 13 bases between the two ends. CDR1 is SGHDN, CDR2 FVKESK, per germline. CDR3 length: 16 residues. The CDR3 coding sequence is TGTGCCAGCAGCCAAGGTACCTACGTAAGCTCCTACGAGCAGTACTTC. This translates into CASSQGTYVSSYEQYF.

This clonotype was found many times. The chain is built from TRBV5-1 and TRBJ1-1, with D possibly TRBD1 on 6 matching bases. The CDR3 has 15 amino acids. V lost 4 bases to trimming and J lost 5 bases, with 18 bases between them. Per germline, CDR1 SGHRS and CDR2 YFSETQ. The CDR3 reads CASSLGTTGRTEAFF. The CDR3 nucleotides read TGCGCCAGCAGCCTAGGGACAACCGGGCGTACTGAAGCTTTCTTT.

Details on this clonotype: A single base separates this from a much larger clone, so it may be a read error. Likely a read error: the CDR3 ends without its conserved phenylalanine or tryptophan. The chain has TRBV5-1 and TRBJ2-3; 7 bases are a match to TRBD2. This CDR3 region has 18 residues. V was pared by 4 bases and J by 0 bases, with 14 bases of the junction left unmatched. CDR1 and CDR2 (germline): SGHRS, YFSETQ. This chain's CDR3 is CASSMGLYDDDSTDTQYL. In DNA, the CDR3 is TGCGCCAGCAGCATGGGACTATACGACGACGATAGCACAGATACGCAGTATCTT.

A remark on this clonotype: This may stem from a read error, because a much larger clone lies one nucleotide away. This rearrangement joins TRBV28 to TRBJ1-4; D is undetermined. The germline V gene has CDR1 MDHEN and CDR2 SYDVKM. V was shortened by 8 bases and J by 0 bases, with 19 bases between the two germline ends. The CDR3 covers 17 residues. The CDR3 DNA reads TGTGCCAGCGGTGAGGGCCCGCCTGCGGCAACTAATGAAAAACTGTTTTTT. Its protein is CASGEGPPAATNEKLFF.

V usage is TRBV5-1 and J usage is TRBJ2-7; TRBD2 matches 10 bases. This CDR3 comprises 15 residues. V was clipped by 4 bases and J by 2 bases; unmatched bases: 6. Germline-derived CDR1 and CDR2 are SGHRS and YFSETQ. CDR3 protein: CASSVSGGHTYEQYF. In nucleotides, the CDR3 is TGCGCCAGCAGCGTTAGCGGGGGGCATACCTACGAGCAGTACTTC.

This chain joins TRBV27 and TRBJ2-7, with a tentative D call TRBD2 (6 bases). The germline V gene has CDR1 MNHEY and CDR2 SMNVEV (reference sequence). The V and J ends lost 6 bases and 7 bases respectively, with 16 bases between them. The CDR3 has 13 amino acids. The CDR3 region has the DNA TGTGCCAGCAGCCCGTACGGGAGTTATGAGCAGTACTTC. As protein: CASSPYGSYEQYF.

V is TRBV5-4 and J is TRBJ2-1, with 11 bases matching TRBD2. This CDR3 is 16 amino acids long. V trimming: 4 bases; J trimming: 7 bases; junction bases outside the gene matches: 10. The germline CDR1 and CDR2 sequences are SGHNT and YYREEE (reference sequence). The CDR3 sequence: CASSPTPGLAENEQFF. CDR3 nucleotides: TGTGCCAGCAGCCCCACTCCGGGACTAGCGGAGAATGAGCAGTTCTTC.

This clonotype has a count of ten or more. The chain links TRBV5-1 to TRBJ2-5; TRBD2 matches 8 bases. CDR1 and CDR2 (germline): SGHRS, YFSETQ. The CDR3 length is 15 residues. Trimming cost V 6 bases and J 1 base; bases outside gene matches: 8. CDR3 coding DNA: TGCGCCAGCACAGAGCGGGGGCGACTCCAAGAGACCCAGTACTTC. This gives the protein CASTERGRLQETQYF. Full variable domain (remainder filled in from reference TRBV5-1 and TRBJ2-5): KAGVTQTPRYLIKTRGQQVTLSCSPISGHRSVSWYQQTPGQGLQFLFEYFSETQRNKGNFPGRFSGRQFSNSRSEMNVSTLELGDSALYLCASTERGRLQETQYFGPGTRLLVL.

A few counts support this clonotype. The chain couples TRBV12-3 or TRBV12-4 to TRBJ2-3; D perhaps matches TRBD2 (6 bases). The V and J ends lost 7 bases and 6 bases respectively, with 20 bases between them. The CDR3 sequence is 15 residues long. CDR3 region: CASILSGAITDTQYF. CDR3 DNA: TGTGCCAGCATCCTCTCGGGAGCCATCACCGATACGCAGTATTTT.

This clonotype was counted at least ten times. The chain is built from TRBV6-6 and TRBJ1-4; D call uncertain. Germline CDR1 MNHNY, CDR2 SVGAGI (reference sequence). The CDR3 is made up of 15 amino acids. V shed 1 base and J shed 0 bases, with 6 bases lying between them. The CDR3, as DNA: TGTGCCAGCAGTTACTTCCAAGCAACTAATGAAAAACTGTTTTTT. The encoded protein is CASSYFQATNEKLFF.

Points on this clonotype: A read error may explain this, as a much larger clone is one base away. The chain combines TRBV5-1 with TRBJ2-4; D possibly corresponds to TRBD1 (6 bases). Looked up from germline, CDR1 is SGHRS and CDR2 is YFSETQ. The CDR3 runs to 14 residues. The V end was cut by 0 bases, the J end by 6 bases, with 10 bases between. The CDR3 protein is CASSLEQGTNIQYF. The CDR3 nucleotides read TGCGCCAGCAGCTTGGAACAGGGTACAAACATTCAGTACTTC.